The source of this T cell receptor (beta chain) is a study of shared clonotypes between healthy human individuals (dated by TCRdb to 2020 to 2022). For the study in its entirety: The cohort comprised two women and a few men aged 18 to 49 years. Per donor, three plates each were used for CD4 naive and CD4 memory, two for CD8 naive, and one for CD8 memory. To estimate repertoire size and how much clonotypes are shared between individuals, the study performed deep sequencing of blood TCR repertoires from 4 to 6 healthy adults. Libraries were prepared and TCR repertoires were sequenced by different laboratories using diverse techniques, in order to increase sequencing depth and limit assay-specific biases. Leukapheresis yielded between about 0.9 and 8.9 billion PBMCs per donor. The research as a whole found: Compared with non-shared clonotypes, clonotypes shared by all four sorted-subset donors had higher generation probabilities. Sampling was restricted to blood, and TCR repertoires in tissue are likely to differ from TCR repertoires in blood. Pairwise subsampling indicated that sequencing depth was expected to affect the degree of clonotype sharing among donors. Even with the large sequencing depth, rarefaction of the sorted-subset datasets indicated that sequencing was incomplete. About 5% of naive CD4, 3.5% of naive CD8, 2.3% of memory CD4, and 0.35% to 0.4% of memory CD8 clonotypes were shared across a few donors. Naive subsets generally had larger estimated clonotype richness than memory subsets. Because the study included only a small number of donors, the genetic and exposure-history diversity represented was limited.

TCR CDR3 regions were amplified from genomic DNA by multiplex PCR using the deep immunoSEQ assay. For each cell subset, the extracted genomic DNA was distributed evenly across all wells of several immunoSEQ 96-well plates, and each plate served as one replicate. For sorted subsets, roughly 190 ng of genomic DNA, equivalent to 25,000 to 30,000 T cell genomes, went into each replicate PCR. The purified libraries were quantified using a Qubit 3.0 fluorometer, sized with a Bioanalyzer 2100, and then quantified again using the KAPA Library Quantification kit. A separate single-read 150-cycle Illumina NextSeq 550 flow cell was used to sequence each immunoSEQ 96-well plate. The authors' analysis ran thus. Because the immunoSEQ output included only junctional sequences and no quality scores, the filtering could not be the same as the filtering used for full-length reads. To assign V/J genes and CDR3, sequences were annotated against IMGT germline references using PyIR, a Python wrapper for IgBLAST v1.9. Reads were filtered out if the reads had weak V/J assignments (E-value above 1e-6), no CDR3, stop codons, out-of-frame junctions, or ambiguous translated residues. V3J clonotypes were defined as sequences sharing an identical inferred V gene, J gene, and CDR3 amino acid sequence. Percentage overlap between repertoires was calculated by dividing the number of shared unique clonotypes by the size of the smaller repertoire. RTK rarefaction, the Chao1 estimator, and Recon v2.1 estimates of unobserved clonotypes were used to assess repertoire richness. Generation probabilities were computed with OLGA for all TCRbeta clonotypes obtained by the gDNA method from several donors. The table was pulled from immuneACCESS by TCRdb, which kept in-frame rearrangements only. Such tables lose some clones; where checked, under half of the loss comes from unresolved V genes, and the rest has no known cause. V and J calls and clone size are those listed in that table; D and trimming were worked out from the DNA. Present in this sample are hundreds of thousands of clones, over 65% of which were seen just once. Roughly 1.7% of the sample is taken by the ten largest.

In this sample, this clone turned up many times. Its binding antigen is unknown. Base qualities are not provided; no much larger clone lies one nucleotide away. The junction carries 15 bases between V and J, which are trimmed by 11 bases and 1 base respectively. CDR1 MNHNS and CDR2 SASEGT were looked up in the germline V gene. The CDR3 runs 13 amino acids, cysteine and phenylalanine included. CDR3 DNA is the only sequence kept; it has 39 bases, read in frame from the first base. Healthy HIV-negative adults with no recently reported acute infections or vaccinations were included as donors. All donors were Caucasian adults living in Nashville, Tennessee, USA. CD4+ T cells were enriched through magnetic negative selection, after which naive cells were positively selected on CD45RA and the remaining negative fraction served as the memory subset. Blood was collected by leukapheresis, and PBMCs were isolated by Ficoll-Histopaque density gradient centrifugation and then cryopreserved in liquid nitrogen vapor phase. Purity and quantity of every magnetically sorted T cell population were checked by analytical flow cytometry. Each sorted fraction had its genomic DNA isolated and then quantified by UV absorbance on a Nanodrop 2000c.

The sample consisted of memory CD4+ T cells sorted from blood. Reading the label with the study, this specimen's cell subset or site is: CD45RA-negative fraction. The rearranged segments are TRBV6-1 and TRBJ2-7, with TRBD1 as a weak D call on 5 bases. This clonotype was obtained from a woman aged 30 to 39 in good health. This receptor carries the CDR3 CASRAGASYEQYF. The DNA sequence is TGTGCCTCCAGGGCAGGAGCATCCTACGAGCAGTACTTC.